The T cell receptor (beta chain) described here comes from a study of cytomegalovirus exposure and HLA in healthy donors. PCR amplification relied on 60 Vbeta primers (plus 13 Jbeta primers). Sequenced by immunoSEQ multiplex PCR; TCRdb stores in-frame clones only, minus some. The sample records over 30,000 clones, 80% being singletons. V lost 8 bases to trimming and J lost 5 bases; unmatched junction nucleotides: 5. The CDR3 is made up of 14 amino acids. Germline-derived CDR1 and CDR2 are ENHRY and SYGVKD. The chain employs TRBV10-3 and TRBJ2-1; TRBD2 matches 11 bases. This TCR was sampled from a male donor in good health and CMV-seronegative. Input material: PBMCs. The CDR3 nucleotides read TGTGCCATCTTAGCGGGGGGGCTGGACAATGAGCAGTTCTTC. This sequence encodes CAILAGGLDNEQFF.